Each of the 24 T cell receptor beta chains below was sequenced from the same sample in a study of radiation and T cells in renal cell carcinoma. Described time point: blood 4 weeks post-SBRT, at nephrectomy. The treatment here: 15 Gy SBRT to primary tumor, nephrectomy 4 weeks later. Using immunoSEQ multiplex PCR, the repertoire was profiled, and TCRdb retains in-frame clones only, with some absent. In the table there are under 100,000 clones, 75% to 85% of which are singletons. The starting material was blood, obtained from a patient whose treatment included radiotherapy and nephrectomy. The receptors derive from a man aged 55-75 years with renal cell carcinoma.

This clone was seen a handful of times. This chain connects TRBV15 to TRBJ2-1, with D maybe TRBD2 (6 bases). V lost 1 base and J lost 4, with 14 bases in between. Germline assignment: CDR1 LNHNV and CDR2 YYDKDF (reference sequence). The CDR3 has 16 residues. CDR3 coding DNA: TGTGCCACCAGCAGAGTATCCATCGCGGGGTACAATGAGCAGTTCTTC. It codes for CATSRVSIAGYNEQFF.

This sequence joins TRBV7-9 and TRBJ1-1; D is possibly TRBD1 (5 bases). The germline V gene encodes CDR1 SEHNR and CDR2 FQNEAQ (reference sequence). V gave up 0 bases and J gave up 4 bases, with 12 bases separating them. This CDR3 comprises 15 residues. Here the CDR3 DNA reads TGTGCCAGCAGCTTAGCTCGGGGGTTGGGCACTGAAGCTTTCTTT. Translated: CASSLARGLGTEAFF.

The count of this clone is one. CDR3: CASRGGQAPFSGANVLTF. CDR3 bases: TGTGCCAGTAGGGGGGGACAGGCTCCTTTCTCTGGGGCCAACGTCCTGACTTTC. The rearrangement joins TRBV19 to TRBJ2-6; 8 nucleotides match TRBD1. CDR3 length equals 18 residues. Germline CDR1 reads LNHDA; CDR2 reads SQIVND (reference sequence). Trimming at V came to 6 bases and at J to 0 bases, leaving 10 bases not matched to a gene.

The chain carries TRBV19 and TRBJ1-2, with 8 bases aligning to TRBD1. The J segment lost 3 bases and the V segment lost 6 bases, leaving 6 bases of the junction unmatched. This CDR3 is 14 amino acids long. The germline gives CDR1 LNHDA, CDR2 SQIVND (reference sequence). CDR3 sequence reads: CASSLDRVDYGYTF. Written as DNA, the CDR3 is TGTGCCAGTAGCCTGGACAGGGTAGACTATGGCTACACCTTC.

This clone occurred a few times. The rearrangement joins TRBV9 to TRBJ2-3; TRBD2 might be the D (6 bases). This CDR3 contains 16 residues. Germline loops: CDR1 SGDLS, CDR2 YYNGEE. V shed 0 bases and J shed 0 bases, with 11 bases lying between them. The CDR3 sequence is CASSVGGSGSTDTQYF. The CDR3 DNA reads TGTGCCAGCAGCGTAGGGGGGAGCGGGAGCACAGATACGCAGTATTTT.

The rearrangement uses TRBV5-4 and TRBJ2-1; perhaps TRBD2 as D (5 bases). V was clipped by 0 bases and J by 4 bases, with 8 bases between them. This CDR3 has 14 residues. Germline values: CDR1 SGHNT, CDR2 YYREEE (reference sequence). CDR3 nucleotides: TGTGCCAGCAGCTTGGCCGGACTTTACAATGAGCAGTTCTTC. It codes for CASSLAGLYNEQFF.

The chain combines TRBV14 with TRBJ2-2; TRBD2 agrees at 10 bases. This CDR3 region has 16 residues. Germline trimming cut 4 bases from V and 6 bases from J; bases unmatched to any gene: 8. Germline V CDR1 and CDR2: SGHDN, FVKESK. The CDR3 loop is CASSPELAGVAGELFF. CDR3 bases: TGTGCCAGCAGCCCAGAGCTAGCGGGAGTAGCCGGGGAGCTGTTTTTT.

This chain connects TRBV9 to TRBJ2-5; 8 bases agree with TRBD2. Trimming at V came to 0 bases and at J to 1 base, leaving 8 bases not matched to a gene. The CDR3 runs 17 residues. Germline V lookup: CDR1 SGDLS, CDR2 YYNGEE. CDR3 bases: TGTGCCAGCAGCGTAGCGGGAGGGCCCGACACCCAAGAGACCCAGTACTTC. Translated, it gives CASSVAGGPDTQETQYF.

This chain joins TRBV5-1 and TRBJ2-5; 7 bases fit TRBD2. Germline loops: CDR1 SGHRS, CDR2 YFSETQ. This CDR3 spans 14 amino acids. V trimming: 4 bases; J trimming: 2 bases; junction bases outside the gene matches: 5. CDR3 protein: CASSLSGVQETQYF. The CDR3 coding sequence is TGCGCCAGCAGCCTAAGCGGGGTTCAAGAGACCCAGTACTTC.

This sequence joins TRBV27 and TRBJ2-1; 7 nucleotides agree with TRBD1. The V segment lost 6 bases and the J segment 5 bases; nucleotides outside the gene matches: 7. The CDR3 spans 14 residues. Looked up from germline, CDR1 is MNHEY and CDR2 is SMNVEV (reference sequence). The CDR3 sequence is CASSISGTDNEQFF. CDR3 coding DNA: TGTGCCAGCAGCATCTCCGGGACAGACAATGAGCAGTTCTTC.

The chain employs TRBV10-3 and TRBJ2-3, with TRBD2 as a possible D gene (6 bases). Germline V gene data show CDR1 as ENHRY and CDR2 as SYGVKD. The CDR3 is 14 residues long. The ends were cut back, 4 bases at V and 0 bases at J, with 8 bases in the middle. Here the CDR3 DNA reads TGTGCCATCAGTGCGGGACTCAGCACAGATACGCAGTATTTT. This sequence encodes CAISAGLSTDTQYF.

This clone has a handful of counts. J is TRBJ2-5 and V is TRBV29-1; possibly TRBD2 for D (5 bases). The V gene's germline CDR1 is SQVTM and CDR2 ANQGSEA. Deletions cut 4 bases from V and 0 bases from J, with 9 bases between. The CDR3 has 13 residues. The CDR3 DNA sequence: TGCAGCGTTGGGACTTCGGACCAAGAGACCCAGTACTTC. This codes for CSVGTSDQETQYF.

The chain links TRBV27 to TRBJ2-3; 7 bases align to TRBD2. The V segment lost 5 bases and the J segment 1 base; nucleotides outside the gene matches: 6. The CDR3 extends over 15 amino acids. Germline V gene lookup returns CDR1 MNHEY and CDR2 SMNVEV (reference sequence). CDR3 region: CASSLAVVGTDTQYF. The CDR3 bases are TGTGCCAGCAGTCTAGCGGTAGTTGGCACAGATACGCAGTATTTT.

This chain uses TRBV6-1 with TRBJ1-2; TRBD1 matches 7 bases. With 6 bases clipped from V and 6 bases from J, the junction kept 10 bases outside the gene matches. CDR1 is MNHNS, CDR2 SASEGT, per germline. This CDR3 contains 14 residues. The DNA of the CDR3 is TGTGCCAGCAGCGGGACAGCAGCAAGCAATGGCTACACCTTC. Amino acids: CASSGTAASNGYTF.

This chain joins TRBV6-6 and TRBJ1-1; no clear D. The CDR3 contains 12 residues. Between the trimmed V and J ends, which lost 6 bases and 0 bases, there was a span of 5 bases. Germline CDR1 is MNHNY and CDR2 is SVGAGI (reference sequence). The CDR3 sequence is CASRQMNTEAFF. Here the CDR3 DNA reads TGTGCCAGCAGACAAATGAACACTGAAGCTTTCTTT.

The J gene is TRBJ2-3, the V gene TRBV5-1, with 9 bases identical to TRBD2. Per germline, CDR1 SGHRS and CDR2 YFSETQ. The V and J ends lost 5 bases and 0 bases, in that order; junction bases with no gene match: 7. The CDR3 loop spans 16 amino acids. CDR3 loop: CASRPGLATSTDTQYF. The CDR3 DNA reads as TGCGCCAGCAGGCCCGGACTAGCGACTAGCACAGATACGCAGTATTTT.

The V gene is TRBV6-6, the J gene TRBJ2-5; 14 bases line up with TRBD2. The CDR3 covers 15 residues. Germline V gene lookup returns CDR1 MNHNY and CDR2 SVGAGI (reference sequence). Unmatched junction bases numbered 6, after V lost 7 bases and J lost 5 bases. CDR3 in DNA: TGTGCCAGCACCAAGACTAGCGGGAGGGTGGAGACCCAGTACTTC. Its translation: CASTKTSGRVETQYF.

This sequence joins TRBV27 and TRBJ2-7; D unclear. The CDR3 length is 13 residues. With 4 bases removed from V and 7 bases from J, the gap between germline ends came to 14 bases. The germline CDR1 and CDR2 sequences are MNHEY and SMNVEV (reference sequence). CDR3 residues: CASSWQSYGEQYF. The CDR3 coding sequence is TGTGCCAGCAGTTGGCAGTCCTACGGGGAGCAGTACTTC.

The gene calls are TRBV5-6 and TRBJ2-7; TRBD2 is a possible D gene (6 bases). The CDR3 contains 14 residues. Looked up from germline, CDR1 is SGHDT and CDR2 is YYEEEE. The V end lost 2 bases, the J end lost 9 bases, and 18 bases lay between the germline ends. The CDR3 spells CASSFGGNPSGQYF. CDR3 nucleotides: TGTGCCAGCAGCTTCGGGGGAAACCCAAGCGGGCAGTACTTC.

This chain's CDR3 is CATSNYGQGASEKLFF. CDR3 DNA sequence: TGTGCCACCAGCAATTATGGACAGGGGGCTTCTGAAAAACTGTTTTTT. The gene calls are TRBV15 and TRBJ1-4; 11 bases are a match to TRBD1. Germline-derived CDR1 and CDR2 are LNHNV and YYDKDF (reference sequence). Trimming removed 4 bases from V and 7 bases from J; junction bases left unmatched: 8. This CDR3 is built from 16 residues.

The genes are TRBV6-5 and TRBJ2-1; 9 bases match TRBD2. The CDR3 runs to 16 residues. Germline V gene sequence: CDR1 MNHEY, CDR2 SVGAGI. V lost 0 bases to trimming and J lost 7 bases; unmatched junction nucleotides: 7. CDR3 bases: TGTGCCAGCAGTTACTCGGGTAGCGGGAGTAAGAATGAGCAGTTCTTC. This encodes CASSYSGSGSKNEQFF.

This clone came up a few times. This chain connects TRBV9 to TRBJ1-5, with D unresolved. The CDR3 spans 14 residues. Trimming took 2 bases from V and 1 from J, leaving 7 bases between them. Per germline, CDR1 SGDLS and CDR2 YYNGEE. CDR3 in amino acids: CASSVQVSNQPQHF. DNA for the CDR3: TGTGCCAGCAGCGTTCAGGTAAGCAATCAGCCCCAGCATTTT.

The sample holds a few counts of this clone. The sample contains more than one DNA sequence encoding this CDR3. The chain carries TRBV11-2 and TRBJ2-7; D unclear. There are 11 residues in the CDR3. V lost 4 bases and J 2 bases, leaving 3 bases between the germline ends. Germline V gene data show CDR1 as SGHAT and CDR2 as FQNNGV. Here the CDR3 reads CASSSAYEQYF. DNA of the CDR3: TGTGCCAGCAGCTCTGCCTACGAGCAGTACTTC.

The chain uses TRBV5-6 and TRBJ2-7; D unresolved. V lost 3 bases and J 1 base, leaving 14 bases between the germline ends. The germline gives CDR1 SGHDT, CDR2 YYEEEE. The CDR3 length is 15 residues. Written as DNA, the CDR3 is TGTGCCAGCAGCTCGTTTGACTTTCAATCCTACGAGCAGTACTTC. The encoded protein is CASSSFDFQSYEQYF.